This T cell receptor beta chain stems from a study of cytomegalovirus exposure and HLA in healthy donors. PCR was performed using 60 Vbeta and 13 Jbeta primers. Assay used: immunoSEQ multiplex PCR; TCRdb lists only in-frame clones, some missing. The table records more than 50,000 clones, about 73% of them present only once. With 0 bases removed from V and 5 bases from J, the gap between germline ends came to 11 bases. This CDR3 spans 14 amino acids. CDR1 and CDR2 (germline): SGHDT, YYEEEE. Everyone who donated was a healthy bone marrow donor. Material: PBMCs. The sequence was collected from a woman aged 55 to 70 in good health and CMV-seropositive. The chain employs TRBV5-6 and TRBJ2-5; weak D call: TRBD2 (6 bases). The DNA for the CDR3 is TGTGCCAGCAGCTTGGCTCGGGGGAGGGAGACCCAGTACTTC. Protein sequence: CASSLARGRETQYF.